A selection of T cell receptor beta chains follows, all from one sample in a study of blood T cell repertoires in COVID-19. Assay used: immunoSEQ multiplex PCR; TCRdb lists only in-frame clones, some missing. The sample records 20,000 to 30,000 clones, about four fifths being singletons. The sequencing sample was made of peripheral blood. All receptors derive from a human donor in a cohort sampled during active COVID-19. Both conserved end residues are part of each CDR3. A D gene is named only where the DNA matches it firmly. Where a row states a size, it is once, few, many or the class of an expanded clone; other rows omit it.

d_call	j_call	v_call	clone_size	cdr3_length	cdr3_aa	cdr3_nt
NA	TRBJ1-3	TRBV30	NA	14	CASEGLLWGNTIYF	TGTGCCTCGGAGGGTCTGCTCTGGGGAAACACCATATATTTT
NA	TRBJ2-1	TRBV6-5	NA	15	CASGSGDLTYNEQFF	TGTGCCAGCGGATCGGGGGACTTAACCTACAATGAGCAGTTCTTC
TRBD2	TRBJ2-1	TRBV6-2/TRBV6-3	NA	16	CASSPLGLAGNNEQFF	TGTGCCAGCAGCCCCCTCGGACTAGCGGGAAACAATGAGCAGTTCTTC
NA	TRBJ1-4	TRBV9	NA	15	CASSPLGAANEKLFF	TGTGCCAGCAGCCCTCTGGGGGCTGCTAATGAAAAACTGTTTTTT
TRBD1	TRBJ2-2	TRBV7-6	NA	18	CASSLSPNTGGYDGELFF	TGTGCCAGCAGCTTATCGCCGAATACAGGGGGCTATGACGGGGAGCTGTTTTTT
NA	TRBJ2-5	TRBV6-5	once	11	CASTLQETQYF	TGTGCCAGCACCCTACAAGAGACCCAGTACTTC
TRBD1	TRBJ2-3	TRBV12-5	NA	16	CASGLGTGGVTDTQYF	TGTGCTAGTGGTTTGGGAACAGGGGGCGTCACAGATACGCAGTATTTT
NA	TRBJ1-4	TRBV2	NA	14	CAEGGAGPNEKLFF	TGTGCCGAGGGTGGAGCGGGTCCTAATGAAAAACTGTTTTTT
TRBD1	TRBJ2-5	TRBV19	NA	16	CASSISPGQLKETQYF	TGTGCCAGTAGTATCTCGCCGGGACAGCTCAAAGAGACCCAGTACTTC
TRBD1	TRBJ1-2	TRBV24-1	NA	14	CATSDNRGNYGYTF	TGTGCCACCAGTGATAACAGGGGAAACTATGGCTACACCTTC
NA	TRBJ1-2	TRBV7-9	NA	13	CASSFSGDYGYTF	TGTGCCAGCAGCTTCTCGGGGGACTATGGCTACACCTTC
NA	TRBJ1-1	TRBV5-5	NA	14	CASSLAYGAPEAFF	TGTGCCAGCAGCTTGGCCTATGGGGCCCCTGAAGCTTTCTTT
TRBD1	TRBJ2-3	TRBV6-5	NA	13	CASSTGQGFMQYF	TGTGCCAGCAGTACTGGACAGGGGTTTATGCAGTATTTT
TRBD1	TRBJ2-1	TRBV29-1	NA	14	CSVPDRGLNNEQFF	TGCAGCGTCCCGGACAGGGGGCTGAACAATGAGCAGTTCTTC
TRBD1	TRBJ2-7	TRBV6-1	NA	17	CASSEVAATGFTYEQYF	TGTGCCAGCAGTGAAGTGGCGGCGACAGGGTTCACCTACGAGCAGTACTTC
TRBD2	TRBJ2-1	TRBV5-1	NA	16	CASSLGTSGGYNEQFF	TGCGCCAGCAGCTTGGGGACTAGCGGGGGCTACAATGAGCAGTTCTTC
NA	TRBJ1-4	TRBV30	NA	13	CAWSRGRQEKLFF	TGTGCCTGGAGTCGGGGGAGGCAGGAAAAACTGTTTTTT
NA	TRBJ2-7	TRBV27	once	15	CASSLGTPRSYEQYF	TGTGCCAGCAGTTTAGGCACACCAAGGAGCTACGAGCAGTACTTC
NA	TRBJ1-3	TRBV6-6	NA	16	CASKGLAGKTGNTIYF	TGTGCCAGCAAGGGATTGGCGGGCAAGACTGGAAACACCATATATTTT
NA	TRBJ1-2	TRBV25-1	NA	14	CASSESFRGSGYTF	TGTGCCAGCAGTGAATCTTTTAGGGGTTCTGGCTACACCTTC